This TCR beta chain was documented in a study of CD8+ T cells in alopecia areata. After isolation, RNA underwent reverse transcription to generate cDNA as the sequencing template. TCRdb keeps only in-frame clones here, not all; method: immunoSEQ multiplex PCR. The table includes roughly 250,000 clones, roughly 63% detected once. Treatment indicated: oral pan-JAK inhibitor, 5-10 mg twice daily. The sample in question was CD4+ T cells sorted from blood, obtained at roughly week 53, from a patient treated with tofacitinib. This TCR was sampled from a human donor with alopecia areata.

Here the CDR3 reads CASNEGPNTGELFF. CDR3 DNA sequence: TGCGCCAGCAACGAGGGACCCAACACCGGGGAGCTGTTTTTT. The chain uses TRBV5-1 and TRBJ2-2; D may be TRBD1 or TRBD2 (5 bases each). Trimming removed 6 bases from V and 2 bases from J, with 11 bases in between. The CDR3 consists of 14 residues. Germline-derived CDR1 and CDR2 are SGHRS and YFSETQ.